The 19 T cell receptor beta chains below all came from one sample that was sequenced in a study of T cell clonality in common variable immunodeficiency (dated by TCRdb to about 2015). Broad study findings and their caveats: Fewer deletions and N-nucleotide insertions were reportedly observed in CVID TCRbeta sequences, and highly modified clones with 13 or more V deletions were reportedly absent from CVID TCRbeta sequences.

Receptors were amplified or captured by the immunoSEQ multiplex PCR assay. TCRdb mirrors the immuneACCESS table, restricted to in-frame sequences. Some clones are absent from its copies; in checked studies, under half trace to an unresolved V gene, and the reason for the others is unknown. The sample comprises approximately 30,000 clones, and every one was counted more than once. The top ten clonotypes cover around 3.1% of the sample. Antigens of these TCRs are unknown. The specimen sequenced was peripheral blood mononuclear cells. The receptors were gathered from a human donor with common variable immunodeficiency.

This clone was seen repeatedly, ten times or more. The read falls 3 residues short of the CDR3 end, and the missing part is taken from the germline J gene. The V gene is TRBV18, the J gene TRBJ2-2; no reliable D call. This CDR3 comprises 16 residues. Trimming cost V 4 bases and J 0 bases, with 12 bases left between them. From germline, CDR1 is KGHSH and CDR2 LQKENI. CDR3 DNA (partial): TGTGCCAGCTCACTGAAAGGCAGGACGAACACCGGGGAG. Protein: CASSLKGRTNTGE. The whole CDR3 sequence reads CASSLKGRTNTGELFF.

Ten or more counts support this clone. The CDR3 extends 3 residues past the end of the read, so its final part is completed from the germline J gene. The V call is TRBV6-2 or TRBV6-3, the J call TRBJ1-1; D is undetermined. This CDR3 spans 14 amino acids. V lost 4 bases, J lost 1 base, and 10 bases lay in between. Looked up from germline, CDR1 is MNHEY and CDR2 is SVGEGT. The CDR3 is CASSSVQQNTEAFF. CDR3 bases read: TGTGCCAGCAGTTCCGTACAGCAGAACACTGAA.

A few counts support this clone. The read ends 3 residues early relative to the CDR3; the germline J gene fills the gap. The chain carries TRBV20-1 and TRBJ1-1; maybe TRBD1 (5 bases). Germline CDR1 and CDR2: DFQATT and SNEGSKA (reference sequence). V lost 0 bases and J lost 1, with 9 bases in between. The CDR3 extends over 14 amino acids. The CDR3 is CSARDPRANTEAFF. The covered CDR3 bases are TGCAGTGCTAGAGACCCCAGGGCGAACACTGAA.

Sample share makes this clone medium-sized. The CDR3 DNA, read in part, is TGCAGCGTAATAACAGGGGGCGACTATGGC. As protein: CSVITGGDYG. The whole CDR3 is CSVITGGDYGYTF. V usage is TRBV29-1 and J usage is TRBJ1-2; 9 bases line up with TRBD1. The CDR3 end falls 3 residues outside the read, so it is completed with the germline J gene. The CDR3 is 13 amino acids. Per germline, CDR1 SQVTM and CDR2 ANQGSEA. J lost 3 bases, V lost 6 bases, and 5 bases had no gene match.

A remark on this clone: The read ends 3 residues before the CDR3 terminus; that terminus is restored from the germline J gene. The gene calls are TRBV7-9 and TRBJ1-1; 7 nucleotides line up with TRBD1. Germline assignment: CDR1 SEHNR and CDR2 FQNEAQ (reference sequence). J lost 4 bases, V lost 5 bases, and 7 bases had no gene match. The CDR3 is made up of 14 amino acids. The sequenced part of the CDR3 DNA is TGTGCCAGCAGCGGCGAGACAGGGCTCACTGAA. Its protein product is CASSGETGLTE. The whole CDR3 protein reads CASSGETGLTEAFF.

Comments on this clone: The CDR3 end is not reached by the read, which stops 3 residues before it; the germline J gene fills it in. The rearrangement uses TRBV7-9 and TRBJ1-2, with D unresolved. The CDR3 is 12 residues long. The germline V gene encodes CDR1 SEHNR and CDR2 FQNEAQ (reference sequence). Deletions cut 6 bases from V and 5 bases from J, with 10 bases between. CDR3 sequence: CASSQTWYGYTF. Incomplete CDR3 DNA: TGTGCCAGCAGTCAAACTTGGTATGGC.

In the case of this clone: The read ends 3 residues before the CDR3 terminus; that terminus is restored from the germline J gene. The rearrangement uses TRBV5-1 and TRBJ2-7; no firm D call. The ends were cut back, 3 bases at V and 6 bases at J, with 10 bases in the middle. This CDR3 comprises 12 residues. From germline, CDR1 is SGHRS and CDR2 YFSETQ. The sequenced part of the CDR3 DNA is TGCGCCAGCAGCTCGGGTGCCGGCGAG. Translated, it gives CASSSGAGE. The full CDR3 protein is CASSSGAGEQYF. The complete variable domain, with remaining parts taken from reference TRBV5-1 and TRBJ2-7, reads KAGVTQTPRYLIKTRGQQVTLSCSPISGHRSVSWYQQTPGQGLQFLFEYFSETQRNKGNFPGRFSGRQFSNSRSEMNVSTLELGDSALYLCASSSGAGEQYFGPGTRLTVT.

This clone was detected ten times or more. Incomplete CDR3 DNA: TGTGCCAGTAGGCGACAGGGGGCTGACAATTCACCC. This sequence encodes CASRRQGADNSP. The entire CDR3 protein reads CASRRQGADNSPLHF. The chain combines TRBV19 with TRBJ1-6, with TRBD1 matching over 10 bases. The read ends 3 residues shy of where the CDR3 ends; the end is completed using the germline J gene. This CDR3 has 15 residues. Germline V gene data show CDR1 as LNHDA and CDR2 as SQIVND (reference sequence). The V and J ends lost 6 bases and 7 bases, in that order; junction bases with no gene match: 6.

This clone was counted only a few times. Read data end 3 residues before the CDR3 end; the end is taken from the germline J gene. This sequence joins TRBV7-2 and TRBJ2-7; TRBD1 agrees at 7 bases. Trimming removed 4 bases from V and 0 bases from J; junction bases left unmatched: 3. CDR3 size: 14 residues. In germline, CDR1 is SGHTA, CDR2 FQGNSA. The CDR3 reads CASSYQGVSYEQYF. CDR3 DNA, as far as it was read: TGTGCCAGCAGCTACCAGGGGGTCTCCTACGAG.

This clone was picked up a small number of times. The DNA ends 3 residues before the CDR3 does, and the rest of the CDR3 is filled in from the germline J gene. The chain employs TRBV7-9 and TRBJ2-5, with a tentative D call TRBD1 (6 bases). V lost 5 bases and J 7 bases, leaving 14 bases between the germline ends. Looked up from germline, CDR1 is SEHNR and CDR2 is FQNEAQ (reference sequence). The CDR3 is made up of 13 amino acids. CDR3 residues: CASSPNLGGTQYF. The sequenced CDR3 bases are TGTGCCAGCAGCCCGAATTTAGGGGGGACC.

Concerning this clone itself: The read ends 3 residues before the CDR3 terminus; that terminus is restored from the germline J gene. The genes are TRBV18 and TRBJ1-2; D is possibly TRBD1 (5 bases). Trimming stripped 6 bases from V and 4 bases from J, with 18 bases between. Germline CDR1 is KGHSH and CDR2 is LQKENI. This CDR3 has 15 amino acids. This chain's CDR3 is CASSPSGGVSYGYTF. The DNA read from the CDR3 is TGTGCCAGCTCGCCGAGCGGGGGAGTTTCCTATGGC.

In the case of this clone: The read ends 3 residues before the CDR3 terminus; that terminus is restored from the germline J gene. The gene calls are TRBV7-2 and TRBJ1-2; D ambiguous. Germline CDR1 is SGHTA and CDR2 is FQGNSA. This CDR3 is built from 13 residues. The sequenced CDR3 bases are TGTGCCAGCAGCCCAACTGGCCAAGGGGGC. This translates into CASSPTGQGG. In full, the CDR3 reads CASSPTGQGGYTF.

This clone was seen only a few times. The CDR3 end is not reached by the read, which stops 3 residues before it; the germline J gene fills it in. V gene TRBV7-9 combines with J gene TRBJ1-1, with a tentative D call TRBD1 (6 bases). Germline V gives CDR1 SEHNR, CDR2 FQNEAQ (reference sequence). The CDR3 length is 13 residues. V lost 7 bases and J 5 bases, leaving 14 bases between the germline ends. CDR3 DNA, as far as it was read: TGTGCCAGCACCTTGCAGGGGAAGACTGAA. Its protein is CASTLQGKTE. The full CDR3 sequence reads CASTLQGKTEAFF.

Many counts were recorded for this clone. The sequenced fragment ends 3 residues before the CDR3 boundary, so the rest is inferred from the germline J gene. V gene TRBV7-9 combines with J gene TRBJ2-3; TRBD2 agrees at 8 bases. The germline gives CDR1 SEHNR, CDR2 FQNEAQ (reference sequence). This CDR3 is built from 15 residues. Trimming removed 5 bases from V and 3 bases from J; junction bases left unmatched: 7. CDR3 residues: CASSLSGGKTDTQYF. The CDR3 bases that were read are TGTGCCAGCAGCCTAAGCGGGGGCAAAACAGATACG.

The table lists this clone with many counts. Read data end 3 residues before the CDR3 end; the end is taken from the germline J gene. The chain joins TRBV5-6 to TRBJ2-7; D may be TRBD1 (6 bases). Per the germline V gene, CDR1 is SGHDT and CDR2 is YYEEEE. The CDR3 spans 14 residues. Trimming stripped 2 bases from V and 2 bases from J, with 11 bases between. The covered CDR3 bases are TGTGCCAGCAGCTTATTAACAGGGCCCTACGAG. This encodes CASSLLTGPYE. The full-length CDR3 reads as CASSLLTGPYEQYF.

Worth noting for this clone: The sequenced fragment ends 3 residues before the CDR3 boundary, so the rest is inferred from the germline J gene. The genes are TRBV19 and TRBJ1-5; TRBD1 agrees at 9 bases. CDR3 size: 17 residues. Trimming cost V 5 bases and J 3 bases; bases outside gene matches: 11. The V gene's germline CDR1 is LNHDA and CDR2 SQIVND (reference sequence). CDR3 loop: CASSPTPGQGINQPQHF. The covered CDR3 bases are TGTGCCAGTAGTCCGACCCCGGGACAGGGTATCAATCAGCCC. Filled out from reference TRBV19 and TRBJ1-5, the complete variable domain reads DGGITQSPKYLFRKEGQNVTLSCEQNLNHDAMYWYRQDPGQGLRLIYYSQIVNDFQKGDIAEGYSVSREKKESFPLTVTSAQKNPTAFYLCASSPTPGQGINQPQHFGDGTRLSIL.

A few counts support this clone. The read ends 3 residues early relative to the CDR3; the germline J gene fills the gap. The V and J genes are TRBV7-2 and TRBJ1-2; tentatively, D is TRBD1 (6 bases). With 0 bases removed from V and 4 bases from J, the gap between germline ends came to 15 bases. Germline V CDR1 and CDR2: SGHTA, FQGNSA. The CDR3 runs to 16 residues. Partial CDR3 DNA: TGTGCCAGCAGCTTAGCTCGGCAGGGGTTCATCTATGGC. Translating gives CASSLARQGFIYG. The CDR3 reads in full as CASSLARQGFIYGYTF.

This clone showed up just a few times. The read finishes 3 residues shy of the CDR3 end, and the germline J gene is used to complete it. This rearrangement joins TRBV19 to TRBJ1-5; 11 bases map to TRBD1. The germline CDR1 and CDR2 sequences are LNHDA and SQIVND (reference sequence). The V segment lost 1 base and the J segment 6 bases; nucleotides outside the gene matches: 5. This CDR3 has 16 amino acids. The CDR3 reads CASSIAFGTGGQPQHF. The covered CDR3 bases are TGTGCCAGTAGTATAGCGTTCGGGACAGGGGGTCAGCCC.

This clone was observed at least ten times. The CDR3 goes on 3 residues after the read ends, and that part is filled in from the germline J gene. The rearrangement uses TRBV28 and TRBJ1-1, with a tentative D call TRBD1 (6 bases). The length of the CDR3 is 15 residues. Germline V gene data show CDR1 as MDHEN and CDR2 as SYDVKM. The V end was cut by 4 bases, the J end by 6 bases, with 18 bases between. CDR3 bases read: TGTGCCAGCAGTTCCACAGGGACCGCGTCGCCTGAA. This encodes CASSSTGTASPE. The whole CDR3 sequence is CASSSTGTASPEAFF.